This T cell receptor (beta chain) was identified during a study of PD-1 blockade in mismatch repair-deficient tumors. J lost 7 bases, V lost 7 bases, and 23 bases had no gene match. Germline V CDR1 and CDR2: SGHNT, YYREEE (reference sequence). CDR3 length equals 18 residues. Produced via immunoSEQ multiplex PCR; TCRdb's table is partial and in-frame only. Here the sample spans 40,000 to 60,000 clones, over 70% being singletons. This TCR was sampled from an adult with mismatch repair-deficient cancer. Sequenced material: peripheral blood, taken about 4.5 months after starting pembrolizumab. This chain uses TRBV5-4 with TRBJ2-1; 7 nucleotides line up with TRBD2. CDR3 loop: CASFRLADWAGRENEQFF. CDR3 DNA: TGTGCCAGCTTCAGACTAGCTGATTGGGCTGGGCGGGAAAATGAGCAGTTCTTC.